The rows below give T cell receptor beta chains drawn from one sample of a study of response to subunit inactivated influenza vaccine. TCRdb re-analysed the RT-PCR reads in MiXCR, keeping a single row per CDR3 protein. The repertoire consists of more than 550,000 distinct CDR3 sequences, with approximately 10% occurring once and the leading ten covering roughly a tenth. This specimen was PBMCs from blood, taken on the day of vaccination. The source is a man between 50 and 59 years old who received an inactivated influenza vaccine. Both conserved end residues are part of each CDR3. The order of the fields is clone size, D gene, V gene, CDR3 length, J gene, CDR3 protein, CDR3 DNA. The D gene is left open where the match is weak. Size is stated for part of the rows, as once, few or many counts, or as a class when the clone is expanded.

-	-	TRBV20-1	14	TRBJ2-7	CSAQIRAWDDEQYF	TGCAGTGCTCAAATTCGTGCCTGGGATGACGAGCAGTACTTC
-	-	TRBV12-3/TRBV12-4	13	TRBJ2-7	CASSPGTLYEQYF	TGTGCCAGCAGCCCCGGGACACTCTACGAGCAGTACTTC
-	-	TRBV9	14	TRBJ1-3	CASSVAGTGNTIYF	TGTGCCAGCAGCGTAGCCGGGACTGGAAACACCATATATTTT
-	-	TRBV20-1	14	TRBJ2-4	CSAPRANTLNIQYF	TGCAGTGCGCCAAGGGCGAACACCTTAAACATTCAGTACTTC
-	-	TRBV15	15	TRBJ1-1	CATSRDTWKNTEAFF	TGTGCCACCAGCAGAGATACGTGGAAGAACACTGAAGCTTTCTTT
few	-	TRBV7-6	15	TRBJ2-3	CASSRRAVNTDTQYF	TGTGCCAGCAGTCGCCGGGCGGTCAACACAGATACGCAGTATTTT
few	-	TRBV4-1	16	TRBJ2-7	CASSHLKGETSYEQYF	TGCGCCAGCAGCCATTTGAAGGGCGAGACCTCCTACGAGCAGTACTTC
few	-	TRBV7-8	14	TRBJ1-4	CASSLMASDEKLFF	TGTGCCAGCAGCTTAATGGCGTCGGATGAAAAACTGTTTTTT
few	-	TRBV19	14	TRBJ2-3	CASSIASGTDTQYF	TGTGCCAGTAGTATAGCTAGCGGCACAGATACGCAGTATTTT
-	-	TRBV28	14	TRBJ2-2	CASTSARNTGELFF	TGTGCCAGCACCTCGGCACGGAACACCGGGGAGCTGTTTTTT
-	-	TRBV5-1	16	TRBJ2-2	CASSPDVGQNTGELFF	TGCGCCAGCAGCCCGGACGTGGGACAGAACACCGGGGAGCTGTTTTTT
-	-	TRBV6-2/TRBV6-3	13	TRBJ2-7	CASSYGHFYEQYF	TGTGCCAGCAGTTACGGACACTTCTACGAGCAGTACTTC
few	TRBD2	TRBV7-9	15	TRBJ2-1	CASSLWRGGRNEQFF	TGTGCCAGCAGCTTGTGGCGGGGGGGCCGGAATGAGCAGTTCTTC
-	TRBD1	TRBV4-3	15	TRBJ1-1	CASSQDLGLAGGAFF	TGCGCCAGCAGCCAAGATCTAGGGTTGGCAGGGGGCGCTTTCTTT
-	TRBD2	TRBV12-3/TRBV12-4	15	TRBJ2-7	CASSLHGLAGNEQYF	TGTGCCAGCAGTCTCCACGGACTAGCGGGAAACGAGCAGTACTTC
many	TRBD1	TRBV9	15	TRBJ2-7	CASSARDSYSYEQYF	TGTGCCAGCAGCGCCCGGGACAGTTACTCCTACGAGCAGTACTTC
many	-	TRBV27	14	TRBJ2-7	CASRSDLTSYEQYF	TGTGCCAGCAGATCGGACCTGACCTCGTACGAGCAGTACTTC
few	-	TRBV15	14	TRBJ2-2	CATSEDRFTGELFF	TGTGCCACCAGTGAAGACAGGTTTACCGGGGAGCTGTTTTTT
-	-	TRBV7-2	13	TRBJ1-2	CASSSQGYYGYTF	TGTGCCAGCAGCTCACAGGGCTACTATGGCTACACCTTC
-	-	TRBV6-2/TRBV6-3	14	TRBJ2-3	CASSYSGIGDTQYF	TGTGCCAGCAGTTACTCGGGGATAGGAGATACGCAGTATTTT
few	TRBD2	TRBV20-1	16	TRBJ2-5	CSASPTSGRTQETQYF	TGCAGTGCTAGTCCGACTAGCGGGAGGACCCAAGAGACCCAGTACTTC
many	-	TRBV6-2/TRBV6-3	13	TRBJ2-3	CASSGTSPDTQYF	TGTGCCAGCAGTGGGACGTCGCCAGATACGCAGTATTTT
few	TRBD2	TRBV10-2	17	TRBJ2-3	CASSESKGSGGADTQYF	TGCGCCAGCAGTGAGTCGAAGGGTAGCGGGGGGGCAGATACGCAGTATTTT
-	TRBD1	TRBV20-1	17	TRBJ1-1	CSAFDRGQIVMNTEAFF	TGCAGTGCTTTTGACAGGGGGCAAATCGTAATGAACACTGAAGCTTTCTTT
few	TRBD1	TRBV28	15	TRBJ1-1	CASSPPSTGVGEAFF	TGTGCCAGCAGTCCCCCATCGACAGGGGTTGGTGAAGCTTTCTTT
few	TRBD2	TRBV4-1	22	TRBJ2-1	CASSPYPLSGRPTISSYNEQFF	TGCGCCAGCAGCCCCTACCCTCTTAGCGGGAGGCCCACGATTAGCTCCTACAATGAGCAGTTCTTC
few	-	TRBV7-2	15	TRBJ1-6	CASSLGGRIGSPLHF	TGTGCCAGCAGCTTAGGGGGGAGGATTGGGTCACCCCTCCACTTT
few	-	TRBV29-1	16	TRBJ2-1	CSVGFGGLSSYNEQFF	TGCAGCGTTGGTTTCGGGGGCCTAAGCTCCTACAATGAGCAGTTCTTC
-	TRBD2	TRBV20-1	16	TRBJ2-1	CSARIPGLAYHNEQFF	TGCAGTGCTAGAATCCCGGGACTAGCCTACCACAATGAGCAGTTCTTC
-	TRBD1	TRBV4-1	15	TRBJ1-1	CASSQLTGANTEAFF	TGCGCCAGCAGCCAACTGACAGGGGCGAACACTGAAGCTTTCTTT
-	TRBD1	TRBV5-1	16	TRBJ1-6	CASRTRPDRANSPLHF	TGCGCCAGCAGAACCCGACCGGACAGGGCTAATTCACCCCTCCACTTT
-	-	TRBV18	15	TRBJ2-3	CASSPPDPRLNTQYF	TGTGCCAGCTCACCACCGGACCCCCGGCTGAATACGCAGTATTTT
few	TRBD1	TRBV29-1	13	TRBJ2-3	CSAGQGAKNTQYF	TGCAGCGCGGGACAGGGGGCGAAAAATACGCAGTATTTT
many	-	TRBV5-1	13	TRBJ2-3	CASSSEGTDTQYF	TGCGCCAGCAGCTCGGAGGGGACAGATACGCAGTATTTT
few	-	TRBV4-3	16	TRBJ1-2	CASSQDLGRTRLGYTF	TGCGCCAGCAGCCAAGATTTGGGCCGGACCCGCCTGGGCTACACCTTC
many	-	TRBV7-8	13	TRBJ2-1	CASSLNFYNEQFF	TGTGCCAGCAGCTTAAACTTCTACAATGAGCAGTTCTTC
many	-	TRBV12-3/TRBV12-4	13	TRBJ2-7	CASSLGQIYEQYF	TGTGCCAGCAGTTTAGGACAGATCTACGAGCAGTACTTC
few	TRBD2	TRBV7-2	14	TRBJ2-5	CASSISGRSETQYF	TGTGCCAGCAGCATTAGCGGGAGGTCAGAGACCCAGTACTTC
many	TRBD1	TRBV6-5	19	TRBJ2-3	CASSYWSLGTGVSTDTQYF	TGTGCCAGCAGTTACTGGTCTCTTGGGACAGGGGTTAGCACAGATACGCAGTATTTT
few	TRBD1	TRBV9	17	TRBJ2-7	CASSPQGQGLGAYEQYF	TGTGCCAGCAGCCCTCAGGGACAGGGACTGGGGGCCTACGAGCAGTACTTC
many	-	TRBV7-2	13	TRBJ2-7	CASSFSNSYEQYF	TGTGCCAGCAGCTTCTCCAACTCCTACGAGCAGTACTTC
-	TRBD1	TRBV24-1	16	TRBJ2-1	CATSGMGQGARNEQFF	TGTGCCACCAGTGGTATGGGACAGGGGGCGCGCAATGAGCAGTTCTTC
-	-	TRBV15	15	TRBJ2-3	CATSRVFPGADTQYF	TGTGCCACCAGCAGAGTATTTCCCGGCGCAGATACGCAGTATTTT
few	-	TRBV20-1	15	TRBJ2-5	CSASPREGRWETQYF	TGCAGTGCTAGCCCCAGGGAAGGTCGTTGGGAGACCCAGTACTTC
-	TRBD2	TRBV7-9	15	TRBJ2-3	CASSHSGGRTDTQYF	TGTGCCAGCAGTCATAGCGGGGGTCGCACAGATACGCAGTATTTT
many	TRBD2	TRBV5-6	19	TRBJ2-1	CASSLGASGGISGYNEQFF	TGTGCCAGCAGCTTGGGGGCTAGCGGGGGGATCTCCGGCTACAATGAGCAGTTCTTC